This TCR beta chain was recovered during a study of Graves' ophthalmopathy and Graves' hyperthyroidism (dated by TCRdb to the late 2010s). Study-level background: Hyperthyroidism was defined as stable when no progression to ophthalmopathy occurred within 18 months of follow-up. In total, some 140 blood samples were TCR-sequenced: 43 ophthalmopathy, under 85 hyperthyroidism and about 17 hyperthyroidism-to-ophthalmopathy patients. Following sample collection, hyperthyroidism patients were given methimazole at a starting dose of 30 mg daily, and ophthalmopathy patients were given high-dose intravenous methylprednisolone. A discovery set of 100 patients (around 44 ophthalmopathy, 57 stable hyperthyroidism) was enrolled to explore V-J signatures distinguishing ophthalmopathy from hyperthyroidism. TCR beta repertoire signatures were used to distinguish Graves' ophthalmopathy from Graves' hyperthyroidism and to predict progression to ophthalmopathy. For independent validation, a separate cohort was made up of about 18 hyperthyroidism patients plus 17 patients who later progressed from hyperthyroidism to ophthalmopathy. In more than five hyperthyroidism patients, T-cell repertoires of thyroid tissue and blood were compared. The paper as a whole reports these results and caveats: Most expanded thyroid clonotypes with frequency above 0.001 were also detected in blood, suggesting blood repertoires may reflect the thyroid immune response. Sample size was not statistically predetermined, and group allocation was not concealed from the investigators. In cross-validation, the 13-signature model distinguished ophthalmopathy from stable hyperthyroidism with approximately 90% sensitivity and around 83% specificity, while in the test set the corresponding values were about 80% and 75%. In validation, the model predicted ophthalmopathy progression with about 71% sensitivity and 72.22% specificity; approximately 12 predicted patients were CT-confirmed with GO in a median of roughly 6.8 months.

The CDR3, from cysteine to phenylalanine, totals 12 residues. The entry retains the CDR3 DNA only, 36 bases that are in frame from base 1. V loses 3 bases, J loses 9 bases, and the germline ends lie 6 bases apart. The hyperthyroidism patients were 18 to 65 years old and newly diagnosed, with a disease duration of less than 2 months. Patients were excluded if they had other autoimmune diseases, uncontrolled infections, pregnancy or lactation. Diagnosis was based on clinical symptoms, serum thyroxine, TRAb, thyroid ultrasound and orbital computed tomography. Total RNA was extracted with Trizol reagent and quality-checked on an Agilent 2100 Bioanalyzer. There are many counts of this clonotype. Which antigen it targets is not known. No much larger clonotype is one base removed from it; base qualities were not supplied. TCR beta CDR3 regions were amplified from RNA transcripts for repertoire sequencing. HTBI primers and the Qiagen OneStep RT-PCR kit were used in a first-round RT-PCR, which was followed by a second-round multiplex PCR, size selection and purification. Sequencing of the libraries was carried out on an Illumina HiSeq2000 in paired-end mode with 100 bp reads. In the paper's pipeline: SOAPnuke was used to process the reads, removing any read that contained adapters or uncalled bases, had a mean Phred below 15, or lacked an exact match to the constant primer or identifier. COPE v1.2.5 was used to merge the high-quality paired reads. Unique nucleotide sequences were defined as clonotypes and aligned to IMGT TRB V, D and J references using MiTCR v1.1. Only V-J combinations with frequency above 0.0001 were analysed, covering more than 99% of repertoires. For each V-J combination, a TCR clonal expansion and chaos score was defined as the ratio of F50 clonal expansion to chaos observed in the TCRdist matrix. Welch's t-statistics and random forest were used to reduce features to about a dozen V-J combinations, which were fed into a naive Bayes classifier. The Morisita-Horn index was used to measure how similar the thyroid and blood repertoires were. Using fastp at Q25 and MiXCR, TCRdb reprocessed the public reads and kept productive beta chains. Rows with a matching CDR3 protein are joined into one entry that keeps the most common DNA and genes. These V and J calls originate from TCRdb's pipeline instead of the authors' own analysis. The sample records about 550,000 distinct CDR3 sequences, just under 40% of which are singletons. Together, the top ten hold 3.5% to 5% of the sample.

What was sequenced was peripheral blood or thyroid tissue (not recorded which). The sequence was collected from an adult man with Graves' hyperthyroidism. The rearranged chain carries TRBV12-3 or TRBV12-4 and TRBJ1-6; no D segment can be confidently identified. The DNA is TGTGCCAGCAGTTTGCAGAGTTCACCCCTCCACTTT. It codes for CASSLQSSPLHF.